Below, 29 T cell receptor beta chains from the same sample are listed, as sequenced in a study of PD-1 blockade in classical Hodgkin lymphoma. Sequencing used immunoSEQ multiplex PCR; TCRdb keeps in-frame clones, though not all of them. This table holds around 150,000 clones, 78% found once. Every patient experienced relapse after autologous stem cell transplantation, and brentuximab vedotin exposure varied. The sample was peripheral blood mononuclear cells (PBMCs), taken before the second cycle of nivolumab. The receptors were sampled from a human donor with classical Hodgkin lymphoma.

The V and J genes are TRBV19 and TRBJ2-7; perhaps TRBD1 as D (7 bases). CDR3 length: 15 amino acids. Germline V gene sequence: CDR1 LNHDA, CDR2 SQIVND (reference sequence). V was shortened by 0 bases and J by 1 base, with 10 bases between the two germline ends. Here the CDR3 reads CASSIDAGGSYEQYF. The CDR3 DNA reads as TGTGCCAGTAGTATAGATGCAGGGGGGTCCTACGAGCAGTACTTC.

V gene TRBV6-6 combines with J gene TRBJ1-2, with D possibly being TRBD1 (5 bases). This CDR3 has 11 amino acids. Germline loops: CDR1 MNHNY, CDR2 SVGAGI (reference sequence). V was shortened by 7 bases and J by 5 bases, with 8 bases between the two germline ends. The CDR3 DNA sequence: TGTGCCAGCAACGGGGGTTATGGCTACACCTTC. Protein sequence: CASNGGYGYTF.

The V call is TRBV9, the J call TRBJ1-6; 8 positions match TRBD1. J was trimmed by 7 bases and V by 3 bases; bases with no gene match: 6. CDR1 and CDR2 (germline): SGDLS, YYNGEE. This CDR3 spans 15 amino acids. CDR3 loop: CASSAHRGLNSPLHF. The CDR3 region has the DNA TGTGCCAGCAGCGCCCACAGGGGGTTGAATTCACCCCTCCACTTT.

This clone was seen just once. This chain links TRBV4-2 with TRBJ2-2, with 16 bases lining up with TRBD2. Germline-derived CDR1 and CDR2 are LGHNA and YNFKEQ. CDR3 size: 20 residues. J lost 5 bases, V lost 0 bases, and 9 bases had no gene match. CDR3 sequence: CASSQDGMGLAGGRTGELFF. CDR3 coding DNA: TGTGCCAGCAGCCAAGATGGCATGGGACTAGCGGGAGGGCGTACCGGGGAGCTGTTTTTT.

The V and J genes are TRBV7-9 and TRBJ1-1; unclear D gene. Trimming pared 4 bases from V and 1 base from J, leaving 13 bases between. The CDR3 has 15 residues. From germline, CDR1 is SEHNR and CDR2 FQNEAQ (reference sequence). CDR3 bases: TGTGCCAGCAGCTCGGACGCTGGGAAGAACACTGAAGCTTTCTTT. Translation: CASSSDAGKNTEAFF. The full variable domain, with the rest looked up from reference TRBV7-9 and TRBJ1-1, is DTGVSQNPRHKITKRGQNVTFRCDPISEHNRLYWYRQTLGQGPEFLTYFQNEAQLEKSRLLSDRFSAERPKGSFSTLEIQRTEQGDSAMYLCASSSDAGKNTEAFFGQGTRLTVV.

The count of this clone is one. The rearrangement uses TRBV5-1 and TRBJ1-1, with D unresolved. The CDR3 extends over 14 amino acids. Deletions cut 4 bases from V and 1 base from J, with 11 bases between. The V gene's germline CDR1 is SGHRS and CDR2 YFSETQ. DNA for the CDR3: TGCGCCAGCAGCCCGATGTCCGGGAACACTGAAGCTTTCTTT. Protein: CASSPMSGNTEAFF.

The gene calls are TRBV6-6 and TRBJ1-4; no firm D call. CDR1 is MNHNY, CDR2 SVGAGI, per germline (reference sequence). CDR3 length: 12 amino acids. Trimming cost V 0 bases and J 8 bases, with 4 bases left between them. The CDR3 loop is CASSYSGEKLFF. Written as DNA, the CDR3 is TGTGCCAGCAGTTACTCCGGCGAAAAACTGTTTTTT.

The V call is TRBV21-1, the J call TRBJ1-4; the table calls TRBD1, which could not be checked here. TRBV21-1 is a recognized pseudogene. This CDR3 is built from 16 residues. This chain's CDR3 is CASSTPQGKTNEKLFF. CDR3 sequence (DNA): TGTGCCAGCAGCACTCCCCAGGGTAAAACTAATGAAAAACTGTTTTTT.

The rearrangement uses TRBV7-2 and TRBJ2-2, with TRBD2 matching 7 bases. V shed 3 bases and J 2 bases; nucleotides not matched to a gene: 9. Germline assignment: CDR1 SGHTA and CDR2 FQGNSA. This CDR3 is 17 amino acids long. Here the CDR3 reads CASSLGRSGANTGELFF. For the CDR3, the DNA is TGTGCCAGCAGCTTGGGGAGGAGCGGGGCCAACACCGGGGAGCTGTTTTTT.

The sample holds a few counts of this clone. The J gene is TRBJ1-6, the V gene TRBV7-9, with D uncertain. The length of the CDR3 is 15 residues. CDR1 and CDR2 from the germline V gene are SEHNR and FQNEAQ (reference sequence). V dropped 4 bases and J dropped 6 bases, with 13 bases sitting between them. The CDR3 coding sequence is TGTGCCAGCAGCTCTATAGTCGGGTCTAATTCACCCCTCCACTTT. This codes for CASSSIVGSNSPLHF.

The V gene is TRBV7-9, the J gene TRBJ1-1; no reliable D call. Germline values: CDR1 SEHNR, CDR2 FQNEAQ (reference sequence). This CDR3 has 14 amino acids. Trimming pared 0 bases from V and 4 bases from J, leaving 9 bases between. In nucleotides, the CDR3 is TGTGCCAGCAGCTTAGCTGACTCCAGCACTGAAGCTTTCTTT. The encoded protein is CASSLADSSTEAFF.

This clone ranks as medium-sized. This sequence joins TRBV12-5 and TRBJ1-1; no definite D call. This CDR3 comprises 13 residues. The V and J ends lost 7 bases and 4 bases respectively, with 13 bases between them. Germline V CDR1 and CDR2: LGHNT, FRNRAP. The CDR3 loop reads CASAVLRVTEAFF. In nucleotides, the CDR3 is TGTGCTAGTGCCGTACTTCGGGTCACTGAAGCTTTCTTT.

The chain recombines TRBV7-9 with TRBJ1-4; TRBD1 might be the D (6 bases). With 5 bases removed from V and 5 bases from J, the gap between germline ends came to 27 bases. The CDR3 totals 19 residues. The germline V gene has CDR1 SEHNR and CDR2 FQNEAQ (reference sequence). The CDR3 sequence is CASSPLLSFLFRGNEKLFF. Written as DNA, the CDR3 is TGTGCCAGCAGCCCTTTGCTCTCCTTTTTGTTCAGGGGAAATGAAAAACTGTTTTTT.

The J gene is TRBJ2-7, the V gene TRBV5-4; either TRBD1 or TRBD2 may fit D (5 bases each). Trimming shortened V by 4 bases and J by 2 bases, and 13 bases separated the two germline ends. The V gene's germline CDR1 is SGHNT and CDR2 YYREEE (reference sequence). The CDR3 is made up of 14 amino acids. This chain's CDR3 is CASSRDLSTYEQYF. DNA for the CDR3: TGTGCCAGCAGCCGGGACCTGAGTACCTACGAGCAGTACTTC. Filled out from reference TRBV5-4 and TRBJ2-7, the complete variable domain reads ETGVTQSPTHLIKTRGQQVTLRCSSQSGHNTVSWYQQALGQGPQFIFQYYREEENGRGNFPPRFSGLQFPNYSSELNVNALELDDSALYLCASSRDLSTYEQYFGPGTRLTVT.

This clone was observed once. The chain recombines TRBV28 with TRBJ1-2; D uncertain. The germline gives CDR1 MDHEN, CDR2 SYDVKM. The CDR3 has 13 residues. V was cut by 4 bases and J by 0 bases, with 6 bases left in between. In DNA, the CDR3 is TGTGCCAGCAGTTCCGGGGCTAACTATGGCTACACCTTC. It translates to CASSSGANYGYTF.

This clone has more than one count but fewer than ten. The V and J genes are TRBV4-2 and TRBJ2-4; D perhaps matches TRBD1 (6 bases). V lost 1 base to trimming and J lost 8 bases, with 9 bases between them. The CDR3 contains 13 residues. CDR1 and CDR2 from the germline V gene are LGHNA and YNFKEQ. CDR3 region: CASSQGRGDIQYF. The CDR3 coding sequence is TGTGCCAGCAGCCAAGGCAGGGGTGACATTCAGTACTTC.

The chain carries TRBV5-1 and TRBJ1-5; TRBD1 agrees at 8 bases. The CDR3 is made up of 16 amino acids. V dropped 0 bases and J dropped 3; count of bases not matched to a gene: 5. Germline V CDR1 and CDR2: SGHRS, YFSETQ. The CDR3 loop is CASSLAGTGINQPQHF. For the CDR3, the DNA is TGCGCCAGCAGCTTGGCCGGGACAGGAATCAATCAGCCCCAGCATTTT.

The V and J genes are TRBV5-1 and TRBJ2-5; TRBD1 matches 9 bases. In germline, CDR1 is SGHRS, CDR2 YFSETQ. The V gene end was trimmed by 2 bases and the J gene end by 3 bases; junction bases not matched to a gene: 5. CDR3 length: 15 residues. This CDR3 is CASSFQGQGKETQYF. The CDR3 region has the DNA TGCGCCAGCAGCTTTCAAGGACAGGGGAAAGAGACCCAGTACTTC.

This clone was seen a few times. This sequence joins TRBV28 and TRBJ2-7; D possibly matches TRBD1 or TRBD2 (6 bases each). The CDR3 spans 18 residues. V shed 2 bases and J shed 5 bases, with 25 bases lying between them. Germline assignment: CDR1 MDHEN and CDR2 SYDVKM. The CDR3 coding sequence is TGTGCCAGCAGTTTACGCGGTATGAGGGGGGCGAATCCGAACGAGCAGTACTTC. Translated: CASSLRGMRGANPNEQYF.

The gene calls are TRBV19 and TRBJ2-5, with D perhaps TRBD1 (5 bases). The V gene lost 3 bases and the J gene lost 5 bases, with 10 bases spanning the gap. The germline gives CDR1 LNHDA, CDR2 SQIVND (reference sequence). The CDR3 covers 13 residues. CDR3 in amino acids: CASSIDRDETQYF. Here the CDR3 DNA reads TGTGCCAGTAGTATTGACAGAGACGAGACCCAGTACTTC.

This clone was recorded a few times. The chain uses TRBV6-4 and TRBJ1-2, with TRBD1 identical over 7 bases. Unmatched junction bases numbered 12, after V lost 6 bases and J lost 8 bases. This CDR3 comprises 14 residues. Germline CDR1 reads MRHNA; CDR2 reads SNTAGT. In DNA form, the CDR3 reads TGTGCCAGCAGACCTTCAGGGGGGTGGAGCGGCTACACCTTC. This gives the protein CASRPSGGWSGYTF.

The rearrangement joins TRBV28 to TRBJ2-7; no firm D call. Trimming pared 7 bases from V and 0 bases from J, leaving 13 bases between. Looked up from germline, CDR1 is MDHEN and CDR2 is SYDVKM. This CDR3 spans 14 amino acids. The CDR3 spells CASNVRPDSYEQYF. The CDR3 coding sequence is TGTGCCAGCAACGTCAGGCCTGACTCCTACGAGCAGTACTTC.

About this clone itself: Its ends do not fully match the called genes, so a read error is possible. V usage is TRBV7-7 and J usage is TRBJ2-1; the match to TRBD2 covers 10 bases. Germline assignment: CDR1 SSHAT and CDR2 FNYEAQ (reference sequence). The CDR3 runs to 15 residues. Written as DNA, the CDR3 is TGTGCTAGCAGCACGGGACTAGCGTCGGACAATGAGCAGTTCTTC. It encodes CASSTGLASDNEQFF.

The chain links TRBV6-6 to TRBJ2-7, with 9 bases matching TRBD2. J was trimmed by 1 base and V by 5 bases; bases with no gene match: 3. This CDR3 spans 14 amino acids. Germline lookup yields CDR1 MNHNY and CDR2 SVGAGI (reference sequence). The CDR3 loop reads CASSDLAGSYEQYF. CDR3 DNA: TGTGCCAGCAGTGACCTAGCGGGATCCTACGAGCAGTACTTC.

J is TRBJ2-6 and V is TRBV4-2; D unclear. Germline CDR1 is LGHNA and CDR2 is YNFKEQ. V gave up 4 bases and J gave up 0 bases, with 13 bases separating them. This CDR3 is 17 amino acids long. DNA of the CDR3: TGTGCCAGCAGCCTCCGCGTGGGCGCCTCTGGGGCCAACGTCCTGACTTTC. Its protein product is CASSLRVGASGANVLTF.

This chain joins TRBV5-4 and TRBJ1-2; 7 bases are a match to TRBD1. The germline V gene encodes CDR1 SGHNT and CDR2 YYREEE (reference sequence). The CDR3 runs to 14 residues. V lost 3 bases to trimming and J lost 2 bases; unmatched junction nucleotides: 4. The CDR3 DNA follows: TGTGCCAGCAGCTGGGGACAGTCGAACTATGGCTACACCTTC. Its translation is CASSWGQSNYGYTF.

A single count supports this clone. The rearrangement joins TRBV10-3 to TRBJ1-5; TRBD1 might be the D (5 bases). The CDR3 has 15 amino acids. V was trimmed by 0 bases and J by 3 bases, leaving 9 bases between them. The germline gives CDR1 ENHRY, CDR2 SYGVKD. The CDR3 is CAISESGGFNQPQHF. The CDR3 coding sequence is TGTGCCATCAGTGAGTCTGGGGGATTCAATCAGCCCCAGCATTTT.

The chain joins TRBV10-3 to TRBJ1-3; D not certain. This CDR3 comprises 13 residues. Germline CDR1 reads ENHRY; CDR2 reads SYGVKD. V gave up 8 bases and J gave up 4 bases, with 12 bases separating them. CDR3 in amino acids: CAIFGVGGNTIYF. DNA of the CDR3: TGTGCCATCTTTGGGGTTGGCGGAAACACCATATATTTT.

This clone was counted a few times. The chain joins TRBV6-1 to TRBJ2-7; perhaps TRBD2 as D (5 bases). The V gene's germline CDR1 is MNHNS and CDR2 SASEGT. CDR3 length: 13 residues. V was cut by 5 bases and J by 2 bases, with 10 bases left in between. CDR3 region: CASSTGNTYEQYF. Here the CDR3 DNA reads TGTGCCAGCAGTACCGGGAATACCTACGAGCAGTACTTC.